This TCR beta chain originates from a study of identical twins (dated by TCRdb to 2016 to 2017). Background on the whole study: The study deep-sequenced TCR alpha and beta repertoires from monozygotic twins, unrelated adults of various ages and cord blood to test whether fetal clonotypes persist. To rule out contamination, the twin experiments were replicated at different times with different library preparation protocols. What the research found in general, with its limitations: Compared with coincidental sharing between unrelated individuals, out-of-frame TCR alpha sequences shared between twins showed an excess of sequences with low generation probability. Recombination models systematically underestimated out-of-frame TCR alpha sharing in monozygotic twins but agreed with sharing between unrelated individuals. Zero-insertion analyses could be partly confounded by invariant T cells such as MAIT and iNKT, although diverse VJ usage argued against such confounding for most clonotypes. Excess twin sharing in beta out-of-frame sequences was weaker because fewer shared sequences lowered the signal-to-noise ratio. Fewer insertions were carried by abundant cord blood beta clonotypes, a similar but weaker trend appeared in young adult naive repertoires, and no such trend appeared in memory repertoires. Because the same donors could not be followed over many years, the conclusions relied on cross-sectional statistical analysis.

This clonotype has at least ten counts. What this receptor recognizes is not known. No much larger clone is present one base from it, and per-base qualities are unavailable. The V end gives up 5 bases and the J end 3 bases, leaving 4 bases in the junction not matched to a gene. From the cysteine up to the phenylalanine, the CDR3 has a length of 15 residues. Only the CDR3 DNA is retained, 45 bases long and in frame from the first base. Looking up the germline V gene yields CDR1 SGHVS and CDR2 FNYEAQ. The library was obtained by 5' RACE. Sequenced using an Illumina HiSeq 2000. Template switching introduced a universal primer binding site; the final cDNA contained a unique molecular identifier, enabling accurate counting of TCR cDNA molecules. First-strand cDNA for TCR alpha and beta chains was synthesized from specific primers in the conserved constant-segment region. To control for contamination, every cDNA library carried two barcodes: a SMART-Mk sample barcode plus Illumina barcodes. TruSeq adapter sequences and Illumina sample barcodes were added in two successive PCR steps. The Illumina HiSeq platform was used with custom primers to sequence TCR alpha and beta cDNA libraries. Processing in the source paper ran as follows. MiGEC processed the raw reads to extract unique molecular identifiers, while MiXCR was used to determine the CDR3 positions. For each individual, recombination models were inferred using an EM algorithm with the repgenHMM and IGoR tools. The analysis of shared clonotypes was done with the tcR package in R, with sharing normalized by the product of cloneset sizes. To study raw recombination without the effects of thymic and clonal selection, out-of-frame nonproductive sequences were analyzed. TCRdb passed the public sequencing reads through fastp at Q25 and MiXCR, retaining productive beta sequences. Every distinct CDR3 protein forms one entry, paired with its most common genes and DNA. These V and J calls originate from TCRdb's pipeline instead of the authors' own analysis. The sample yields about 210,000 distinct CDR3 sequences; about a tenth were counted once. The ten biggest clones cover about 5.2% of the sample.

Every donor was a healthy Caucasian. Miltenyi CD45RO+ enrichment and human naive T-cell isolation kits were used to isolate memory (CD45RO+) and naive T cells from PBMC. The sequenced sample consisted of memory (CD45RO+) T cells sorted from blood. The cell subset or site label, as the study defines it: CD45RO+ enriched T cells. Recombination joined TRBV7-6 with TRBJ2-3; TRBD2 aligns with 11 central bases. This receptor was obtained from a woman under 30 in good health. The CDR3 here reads CASSPRLAGTDTQYF. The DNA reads TGTGCCAGCAGCCCAAGACTAGCGGGGACAGATACGCAGTATTTT.